The text below deals with one TCR beta chain. Its target is not known. These data originate in a study of T cell responses to AZD1222 COVID-19 vaccine. The V gene's germline CDR1 is KGHSH and CDR2 LQKENI. The V end was cut by 2 bases, the J end by 0 bases, with 8 bases between. This CDR3 comprises 15 residues. Study observations and caveats: Nearly half of unique spike-specific TCRs reportedly avoided B.1.351 and B.1.1.7 mutated regions. Scientists sampled the repertoires only once the peak T cell response had passed.

Data came from immunoSEQ multiplex PCR; TCRdb stores just in-frame clones and leaves some out. The sample yields about 150,000 clones, roughly 90% seen once. The material was peripheral blood, obtained on day 0 of AZD1222 vaccination. This TCR derives from an adult in good health. The V gene is TRBV18, the J gene TRBJ1-3; D perhaps matches TRBD1 (5 bases). CDR3 sequence reads: CASSPEGNSGNTIYF. The CDR3 DNA reads TGTGCCAGCTCACCAGAGGGGAACTCTGGAAACACCATATATTTT.